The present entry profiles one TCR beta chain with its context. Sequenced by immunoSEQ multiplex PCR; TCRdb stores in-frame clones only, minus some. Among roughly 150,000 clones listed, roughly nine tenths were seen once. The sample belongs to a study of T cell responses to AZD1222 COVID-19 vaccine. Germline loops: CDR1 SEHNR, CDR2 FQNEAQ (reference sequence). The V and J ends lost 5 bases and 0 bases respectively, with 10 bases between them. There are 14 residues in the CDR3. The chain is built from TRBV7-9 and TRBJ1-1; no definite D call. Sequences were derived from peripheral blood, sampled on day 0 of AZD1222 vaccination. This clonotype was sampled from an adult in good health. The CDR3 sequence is CASSHGGLNTEAFF. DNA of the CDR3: TGTGCCAGCAGCCACGGCGGACTGAACACTGAAGCTTTCTTT.